The clone carrying this TCR beta chain was picked up one time. These data are taken from a study of blood T cell repertoires in COVID-19. V lost 7 bases to trimming and J lost 2 bases, with 14 bases between them. Per the germline V gene, CDR1 is MNHEY and CDR2 is SMNVEV (reference sequence). The CDR3 is 14 residues long. Produced via immunoSEQ multiplex PCR; TCRdb's table is partial and in-frame only. This table holds roughly 380,000 clones, roughly 86% found once. The V gene is TRBV27, the J gene TRBJ1-1; TRBD1 might be the D (6 bases). This TCR was recovered from a woman aged 25-40 years who had been exposed to COVID-19. Material for sequencing was PBMCs or T cells enriched from blood (not recorded which). This chain's CDR3 is CASTARGSNTEAFF. The CDR3 nucleotides are TGTGCCAGCACGGCGAGGGGGAGTAACACTGAAGCTTTCTTT.